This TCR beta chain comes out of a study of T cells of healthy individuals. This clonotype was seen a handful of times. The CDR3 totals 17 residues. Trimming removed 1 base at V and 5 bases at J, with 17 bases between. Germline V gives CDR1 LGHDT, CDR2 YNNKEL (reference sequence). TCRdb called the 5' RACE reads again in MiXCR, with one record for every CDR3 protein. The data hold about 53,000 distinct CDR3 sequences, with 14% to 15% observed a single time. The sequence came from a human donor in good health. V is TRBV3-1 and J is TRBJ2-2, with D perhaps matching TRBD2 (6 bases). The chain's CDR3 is CASSQGARRGGTGELFF. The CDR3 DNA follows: TGTGCCAGCAGCCAAGGGGCACGGCGGGGCGGGACCGGGGAGCTGTTTTTT.